This T cell receptor beta chain comes out of a study of shared clonotypes between healthy human individuals. The CDR3 length is 17 residues. The junction had 6 bases not matched to a gene; V was cut back by 4 bases and J by 1 base. Germline CDR1 SGHTS, CDR2 YDEGEE. Data came from immunoSEQ multiplex PCR; TCRdb stores just in-frame clones and leaves some out. Here the sample spans under 750,000 clones, 55% to 75% being singletons. This chain uses TRBV5-8 with TRBJ2-2; 11 nucleotides match TRBD2. Specimen: memory CD4+ T cells sorted from blood. Subset specified: CD45RA-negative fraction. The TCR was taken from a woman in her 30s in good health. For the CDR3, the DNA is TGTGCCAGCAGCAAGTCCGGGACTAGCGGGAACACCGGGGAGCTGTTTTTT. Translated: CASSKSGTSGNTGELFF.